Listed below are T cell receptor beta chains from one sample, sequenced in a study of cytomegalovirus exposure and HLA in healthy donors. Method: immunoSEQ multiplex PCR; TCRdb's copy keeps in-frame clones and lacks some. The sample has nearly 110,000 clones; roughly 90% are singletons. What was sequenced was PBMCs. The source is a woman aged 18-30 years in good health and CMV-seropositive. The CDR3 runs from the conserved cysteine through the conserved F or W. A D gene is named only where the DNA matches it firmly. The size entry is marked missing in some rows and otherwise reads once, few, many or a size class.

D gene: -
V gene: TRBV29-1
clone size: few
J gene: TRBJ2-2
CDR3 DNA: TGCAGCGTTGATCCCGGGGATCGCACCGGGGAGCTGTTTTTT
CDR3 protein: CSVDPGDRTGELFF

D gene: -
V gene: TRBV28
clone size: -
J gene: TRBJ1-3
CDR3 DNA: TGTGCCAGCGGGGGGGGGATAGGCTCTGGAAACACCATATATTTT
CDR3 protein: CASGGGIGSGNTIYF

D gene: -
V gene: TRBV5-6
clone size: -
J gene: TRBJ1-6
CDR3 DNA: TGTGCCAGCAGCCCTCGGCAGGGTACCTCCTATAATTCACCCCTCCACTTT
CDR3 protein: CASSPRQGTSYNSPLHF

D gene: -
V gene: TRBV2
clone size: -
J gene: TRBJ1-2
CDR3 DNA: TGTGCCAGCACTCCTACTCGGAACTATGGCTACACCTTC
CDR3 protein: CASTPTRNYGYTF

D gene: TRBD1
V gene: TRBV27
clone size: -
J gene: TRBJ2-5
CDR3 DNA: TGTGCCAGCAGAAGGACAGGGCAAGGAACCCAGTACTTC
CDR3 protein: CASRRTGQGTQYF

D gene: -
V gene: TRBV10-3
clone size: -
J gene: TRBJ2-6
CDR3 DNA: TGTGCCACCGGTCCCCTCGGTTTGATATCCTCTGGGGCCAACGTCCTGACTTTC
CDR3 protein: CATGPLGLISSGANVLTF

D gene: TRBD2
V gene: TRBV29-1
clone size: -
J gene: TRBJ2-5
CDR3 DNA: TGCAGCGTGGGACTAGCGGGGTTACAAGAGACCCAGTACTTC
CDR3 protein: CSVGLAGLQETQYF

D gene: -
V gene: TRBV28
clone size: -
J gene: TRBJ1-3
CDR3 DNA: TGTGCCAGCAGTCTAATAGGTGGGAGGATTTACTCTGGAAACACCATATATTTT
CDR3 protein: CASSLIGGRIYSGNTIYF

D gene: TRBD1
V gene: TRBV2
clone size: -
J gene: TRBJ2-1
CDR3 DNA: TGTGCCAGCAGTGATCCTACAGGGGGCAATGAGCAGTTCTTC
CDR3 protein: CASSDPTGGNEQFF

D gene: -
V gene: TRBV9
clone size: -
J gene: TRBJ1-3
CDR3 DNA: TGTGCCAGCAGCGTAGAGGGGAACACCATATATTTT
CDR3 protein: CASSVEGNTIYF

D gene: -
V gene: TRBV27
clone size: -
J gene: TRBJ1-1
CDR3 DNA: TGTGCCAGCAGCTCTGTCCCGGAGGAAGCTTTCTTT
CDR3 protein: CASSSVPEEAFF

D gene: TRBD1
V gene: TRBV4-1
clone size: once
J gene: TRBJ1-5
CDR3 DNA: TGCGCCAGCAGCCAAGGTAGGGGGCGAAAAAATCAGCCCCAGCATTTT
CDR3 protein: CASSQGRGRKNQPQHF

D gene: -
V gene: TRBV11-2
clone size: -
J gene: TRBJ2-7
CDR3 DNA: TGTGCCAGCAGCGCCCCACAGGGTGCCTACGAGCAGTACTTC
CDR3 protein: CASSAPQGAYEQYF

D gene: TRBD1
V gene: TRBV7-9
clone size: -
J gene: TRBJ1-4
CDR3 DNA: TGTGCCAGCAGCTCGGACAGGGGGCGCGGTTCTAATGAAAAACTGTTTTTT
CDR3 protein: CASSSDRGRGSNEKLFF

D gene: TRBD1
V gene: TRBV29-1
clone size: -
J gene: TRBJ2-7
CDR3 DNA: TGCAGCGTTGGGCCCCGGGACAGGGGCTACGAGCAGTACTTC
CDR3 protein: CSVGPRDRGYEQYF

D gene: -
V gene: TRBV6-5
clone size: -
J gene: TRBJ1-1
CDR3 DNA: TGTGCCAGCAGTAACCGAAGGGGGATAGGCACTGAAGCTTTCTTT
CDR3 protein: CASSNRRGIGTEAFF

D gene: TRBD1
V gene: TRBV6-5
clone size: -
J gene: TRBJ1-2
CDR3 DNA: TGTGCCAGCAGTTCCCCCAGGGGGCTGGGCTATGGCTACACCTTC
CDR3 protein: CASSSPRGLGYGYTF

D gene: -
V gene: TRBV6-4
clone size: -
J gene: TRBJ1-1
CDR3 DNA: TGTGCCAGCAGTAAGACAGGGAACACTGAAGCTTTCTTT
CDR3 protein: CASSKTGNTEAFF

D gene: TRBD1
V gene: TRBV4-1
clone size: -
J gene: TRBJ1-1
CDR3 DNA: TGCGCCAGCAGCCTGACAGGGGCGGAATTAGGGACTGAAGCTTTCTTT
CDR3 protein: CASSLTGAELGTEAFF

D gene: -
V gene: TRBV19
clone size: few
J gene: TRBJ1-2
CDR3 DNA: TGTGCCAGTAGTATCGGGGGACGGATTCTGAGCTACACCTTC
CDR3 protein: CASSIGGRILSYTF

D gene: -
V gene: TRBV7-2
clone size: -
J gene: TRBJ1-2
CDR3 DNA: TGTGCCAGCAGCTCCGAGACGGGGTTCTATGGCTACACCTTC
CDR3 protein: CASSSETGFYGYTF

D gene: TRBD1
V gene: TRBV28
clone size: -
J gene: TRBJ1-4
CDR3 DNA: TGTGCCAGCAGGAGGACAGGGGAGAGGGAAAAACTGTTTTTT
CDR3 protein: CASRRTGEREKLFF

D gene: TRBD1
V gene: TRBV19
clone size: once
J gene: TRBJ2-1
CDR3 DNA: TGTGCCAGTAGTACTAACAGGGGTAATGAGCAGTTCTTC
CDR3 protein: CASSTNRGNEQFF

D gene: -
V gene: TRBV7-9
clone size: -
J gene: TRBJ2-7
CDR3 DNA: TGTGCCAGCAGCGCGTCCCTGGACAGAGCCTACGAGCAGTACTTC
CDR3 protein: CASSASLDRAYEQYF

D gene: -
V gene: TRBV7-9
clone size: -
J gene: TRBJ1-5
CDR3 DNA: TGTGCCAGCAGCTTAGAGGGGGTTCAGCCCCAGCATTTT
CDR3 protein: CASSLEGVQPQHF

D gene: -
V gene: TRBV2
clone size: -
J gene: TRBJ2-1
CDR3 DNA: TGTGCCAGCAGGCCGTGGGAGATGAATGAGCAGTTCTTC
CDR3 protein: CASRPWEMNEQFF

D gene: TRBD1
V gene: TRBV5-6
clone size: -
J gene: TRBJ1-1
CDR3 DNA: TGTGCCAGCAGCTTGGCGGCAGTGACAGGGGAACCGACCACTGAAGCTTTCTTT
CDR3 protein: CASSLAAVTGEPTTEAFF

D gene: -
V gene: TRBV28
clone size: -
J gene: TRBJ1-4
CDR3 DNA: TGTGCCAGCAGTCCGAGTATCGAAAAACTGTTTTTT
CDR3 protein: CASSPSIEKLFF

D gene: TRBD1
V gene: TRBV6-1
clone size: -
J gene: TRBJ1-5
CDR3 DNA: TGTGCCAGCTCCCGCCTACGACAGGGGGATCAGCCCCAGCATTTT
CDR3 protein: CASSRLRQGDQPQHF

D gene: -
V gene: TRBV13
clone size: -
J gene: TRBJ1-4
CDR3 DNA: TGTGCCAGCAGCTTAGCGGCCGACATTAATGAAAAACTGTTTTTT
CDR3 protein: CASSLAADINEKLFF

D gene: TRBD2
V gene: TRBV4-1
clone size: once
J gene: TRBJ2-7
CDR3 DNA: TGCGCCAGCAGCCAACCGACTAGCGGGGGATACTACGAGCAGTACTTC
CDR3 protein: CASSQPTSGGYYEQYF

D gene: TRBD2
V gene: TRBV27
clone size: once
J gene: TRBJ2-3
CDR3 DNA: TGTGCCAGCAGCCGGCGGGGGGGCACAGATACGCAGTATTTT
CDR3 protein: CASSRRGGTDTQYF

D gene: -
V gene: TRBV13
clone size: -
J gene: TRBJ2-4
CDR3 DNA: TGTGCCAGCAGCTTAGGTGGCCTGATCAAGTACTTC
CDR3 protein: CASSLGGLIKYF

D gene: -
V gene: TRBV4-3
clone size: -
J gene: TRBJ2-2
CDR3 DNA: TGCGCCAGCAGCCAAGCGGGCACCGGGGAGCTGTTTTTT
CDR3 protein: CASSQAGTGELFF

D gene: TRBD1
V gene: TRBV18
clone size: once
J gene: TRBJ1-1
CDR3 DNA: TGTGCCAGCTCAACCCGGGACAGGGGGTTCGGGGACACTGAAGCTTTCTTT
CDR3 protein: CASSTRDRGFGDTEAFF

D gene: TRBD1
V gene: TRBV18
clone size: once
J gene: TRBJ2-3
CDR3 DNA: TGTGCCAGCTCAGAGCGACAGGGCAGAGATACGCAGTATTTT
CDR3 protein: CASSERQGRDTQYF

D gene: -
V gene: TRBV28
clone size: once
J gene: TRBJ1-1
CDR3 DNA: TGTGCCAGCAGTCCCCTCGGTTATGGCAGGGCGAACACTGAAGCTTTCTTT
CDR3 protein: CASSPLGYGRANTEAFF

D gene: -
V gene: TRBV11-2
clone size: -
J gene: TRBJ2-4
CDR3 DNA: TGTGCCAGCAGTTTGTCGGGTCCCAAAAACATTCAGTACTTC
CDR3 protein: CASSLSGPKNIQYF

D gene: -
V gene: TRBV28
clone size: once
J gene: TRBJ1-2
CDR3 DNA: TGTGCCAGCATCCGGCAAGGCGGGAACTATGGCTACACCTTC
CDR3 protein: CASIRQGGNYGYTF

D gene: TRBD2
V gene: TRBV6-4
clone size: few
J gene: TRBJ2-3
CDR3 DNA: TGTGCCAGCAGTGAGCGGGGGGCCACAGATACGCAGTATTTT
CDR3 protein: CASSERGATDTQYF

D gene: TRBD1
V gene: TRBV25-1
clone size: once
J gene: TRBJ2-5
CDR3 DNA: TGTGCCAGCAGTGGGGGACAGGCGGATAGGGCCCAGTACTTC
CDR3 protein: CASSGGQADRAQYF

D gene: -
V gene: TRBV28
clone size: -
J gene: TRBJ2-2
CDR3 DNA: TGTGCCAGCAGTTTCCGGGTCGCCGGGGAGCTGTTTTTT
CDR3 protein: CASSFRVAGELFF

D gene: TRBD1
V gene: TRBV7-9
clone size: -
J gene: TRBJ1-4
CDR3 DNA: TGTGCCAGCAGCCGGACAGGGGGCGGTGAAAAACTGTTTTTT
CDR3 protein: CASSRTGGGEKLFF

D gene: -
V gene: TRBV4-1
clone size: -
J gene: TRBJ1-2
CDR3 DNA: TGCGCCAGCAGCCAAGAGTCATTCAACTATGGCTACACCTTC
CDR3 protein: CASSQESFNYGYTF

D gene: TRBD1
V gene: TRBV5-1
clone size: -
J gene: TRBJ2-6
CDR3 DNA: TGCGCCAGCAGTGCTACTTCGGGACAGGGCTTCACTGGGGCCAACGTCCTGACTTTC
CDR3 protein: CASSATSGQGFTGANVLTF

D gene: -
V gene: TRBV9
clone size: -
J gene: TRBJ2-2
CDR3 DNA: TGTGCCAGCAGCGTAGACCACGGGGGGCCTCCCACCGGGGAGCTGTTTTTT
CDR3 protein: CASSVDHGGPPTGELFF

D gene: -
V gene: TRBV2
clone size: few
J gene: TRBJ2-7
CDR3 DNA: TGTGCCAGCAGTGAAGGACAGCGGGACGAGCAGTACTTC
CDR3 protein: CASSEGQRDEQYF

D gene: TRBD1
V gene: TRBV6-5
clone size: medium-sized
J gene: TRBJ1-4
CDR3 DNA: TGTGCCAGCAGTACGCTCAGGGGGCAGTTGGAAAAACTGTTTTTT
CDR3 protein: CASSTLRGQLEKLFF

D gene: -
V gene: TRBV19
clone size: -
J gene: TRBJ2-2
CDR3 DNA: TGTGCCAGTAGTATGGGGTCAGGGGCGGGCACCGGGGAGCTGTTTTTT
CDR3 protein: CASSMGSGAGTGELFF

D gene: TRBD1
V gene: TRBV4-1
clone size: -
J gene: TRBJ2-7
CDR3 DNA: TGCGCCAGCAGCCAAGGACAGGGTGGCGAGCAGTACTTC
CDR3 protein: CASSQGQGGEQYF

D gene: -
V gene: TRBV4-1
clone size: -
J gene: TRBJ1-6
CDR3 DNA: TGCGCCAGCAGCCAAGAAGATTCATTAGGGAGTTCACCCCTCCACTTT
CDR3 protein: CASSQEDSLGSSPLHF

D gene: -
V gene: TRBV19
clone size: -
J gene: TRBJ2-2
CDR3 DNA: TGTGCCAGTAACCCAGGGGGGACCGGGGAGCTGTTTTTT
CDR3 protein: CASNPGGTGELFF

D gene: -
V gene: TRBV2
clone size: -
J gene: TRBJ2-5
CDR3 DNA: TGTGCCAGCAGTATGTACAGCGGGGACAAAGAGACCCAGTACTTC
CDR3 protein: CASSMYSGDKETQYF

D gene: TRBD2
V gene: TRBV25-1
clone size: -
J gene: TRBJ2-1
CDR3 DNA: TGTGCCAGCAGTGAATGGGGCACTAGCGGGACGTCCTACAATGAGCAGTTCTTC
CDR3 protein: CASSEWGTSGTSYNEQFF

D gene: TRBD1
V gene: TRBV9
clone size: -
J gene: TRBJ2-5
CDR3 DNA: TGTGCCAGCAGCGCAGGGGGCCAAGAGACCCAGTACTTC
CDR3 protein: CASSAGGQETQYF

D gene: -
V gene: TRBV11-2
clone size: -
J gene: TRBJ2-3
CDR3 DNA: TGTGCCAGCAGCGAAGGCGTAGCCGACACAGATACGCAGTATTTT
CDR3 protein: CASSEGVADTDTQYF

D gene: TRBD1
V gene: TRBV9
clone size: -
J gene: TRBJ1-1
CDR3 DNA: TGTGCCAGCAGCGTACAGGGGGTGCTGGACACTGAAGCTTTCTTT
CDR3 protein: CASSVQGVLDTEAFF

D gene: -
V gene: TRBV4-3
clone size: -
J gene: TRBJ1-4
CDR3 DNA: TGCGCCAGCAGCCAAGAAGACAGGCCCAGAAAACTGTTTTTT
CDR3 protein: CASSQEDRPRKLFF